These 22 T cell receptor beta chains came from one sample sequenced in a study of T cells in Graves' hyperthyroidism and ophthalmopathy. Using RNA transcripts as the source, TCR beta CDR3 regions were amplified. The HTBI primer set served for first-round RT-PCR of the TCR CDR3. A single record per CDR3 protein comes from TCRdb applying MiXCR to the multiplex PCR reads. The sample comprises a few hundred thousand distinct CDR3 sequences, 22% of which are singletons, and around 47% rests with the top ten. The specimen sequenced was blood. The receptor set was obtained from a woman in her seventies with Graves' ophthalmopathy.

The chain carries TRBV3-1 and TRBJ2-3; D call uncertain. Per germline, CDR1 LGHDT and CDR2 YNNKEL (reference sequence). Trimming took 1 base from V and 8 from J, leaving 4 bases between them. The CDR3 totals 11 residues. The CDR3 region has the DNA TGTGCCAGCAGCCAAGCCGCTACGCAGTATTTT. This translates into CASSQAATQYF.

This clonotype is a singleton in its sample. The chain links TRBV2 to TRBJ1-3; the D gene is possibly TRBD1 (6 bases). The CDR3 has 14 amino acids. V was trimmed by 8 bases and J by 2 bases, leaving 13 bases between them. CDR1 is SNHLY, CDR2 FYNNEI, per germline. This CDR3 reads CASEGVLAGNTIYF. The CDR3, as DNA: TGTGCCAGCGAGGGGGTATTAGCTGGAAACACCATATATTTT.

In its sample, this clonotype was seen a few times. The V and J genes are TRBV6-2 or TRBV6-3 and TRBJ2-2, with TRBD2 matching over 16 bases. Germline CDR1 MNHEY, CDR2 SVGEGT. The ends lost 7 bases at V and 7 bases at J; junction bases unmatched: 9. CDR3 length: 17 amino acids. DNA for the CDR3: TGTGCCAGCAACCCGGGACTAGCGGGAGGGCTCGTCGGGGAGCTGTTTTTT. It encodes CASNPGLAGGLVGELFF.

This clonotype appeared many times. The chain is built from TRBV2 and TRBJ2-1; D is perhaps TRBD1 (5 bases). V lost 1 base to trimming and J lost 10 bases, with 8 bases between them. The length of the CDR3 is 12 residues. From germline, CDR1 is SNHLY and CDR2 FYNNEI. The CDR3 DNA is TGTGCCAGCAGTGAAGGGAGACAGGAGCAGTTCTTC. Amino acid sequence: CASSEGRQEQFF.

This clonotype was counted a few times. This chain joins TRBV6-2 or TRBV6-3 and TRBJ1-1; D gene unclear. CDR1 is MNHEY and CDR2 is SVGEGT in the germline V gene. The CDR3 loop spans 12 amino acids. Deletions cut 2 bases from V and 8 bases from J, with 9 bases between. The CDR3 nucleotides are TGTGCCAGCAGTTACCATGGCAGAGAAGCTTTCTTT. This codes for CASSYHGREAFF.

The CDR3 DNA reads TGTGCCAGTAGTATGGGTCAGCCGGCCTCTTCTGGAAACACCATATATTTT. Translated, it gives CASSMGQPASSGNTIYF. The gene calls are TRBV19 and TRBJ1-3, with D unclear. Germline CDR1 LNHDA, CDR2 SQIVND (reference sequence). V was trimmed by 3 bases and J by 1 base, leaving 16 bases between them. This CDR3 contains 17 residues.

The V call is TRBV30, the J call TRBJ1-2; D ambiguous. Trimming left V 3 bases short and J 3 bases short, with 20 bases between. The CDR3 has 16 residues. Germline loops: CDR1 GTSNPN, CDR2 SVGIG (reference sequence). The CDR3 sequence: CAWSPYRAPRDYGYTF. CDR3 nucleotides: TGTGCCTGGAGCCCCTATCGGGCCCCGAGGGACTATGGCTACACCTTC.

This clonotype has a handful of counts. This chain connects TRBV14 to TRBJ1-2, with TRBD1 matching over 9 bases. The CDR3 loop spans 14 amino acids. Trimming took 4 bases from V and 4 from J; bases not matched to a gene: 4. Germline CDR1 SGHDN, CDR2 FVKESK. CDR3 DNA: TGTGCCAGCAGCCCCGGGACAGGGATCTATGGCTACACCTTC. It codes for CASSPGTGIYGYTF.

The V and J genes are TRBV6-5 and TRBJ1-6; a possible D gene is TRBD1 (5 bases). V was trimmed by 2 bases and J by 8 bases, leaving 10 bases between them. The germline V gene encodes CDR1 MNHEY and CDR2 SVGAGI. The CDR3 runs to 14 residues. CDR3 amino acids: CASSYRDGDSPLHF. The CDR3 DNA reads TGTGCCAGCAGTTACCGGGACGGAGATTCACCCCTCCACTTT.

The chain uses TRBV6-1 and TRBJ1-5, with D unclear. The germline CDR1 and CDR2 sequences are MNHNS and SASEGT. Trimming shortened V by 6 bases and J by 6 bases, and 12 bases separated the two germline ends. This CDR3 contains 13 residues. CDR3 sequence (DNA): TGTGCCAGCAGAGTGGTCGGTGGTCAGCCCCAGCATTTT. Its translation: CASRVVGGQPQHF.

The sample holds a few counts of this clonotype. The V and J genes are TRBV7-2 and TRBJ1-1; TRBD1 might be the D (6 bases). Trimming took 6 bases from V and 11 from J, leaving 22 bases between them. Germline V gene data show CDR1 as SGHTA and CDR2 as FQGNSA. The CDR3 runs 14 residues. CDR3 loop: CASSRPGTSSGAFF. The CDR3 DNA reads TGTGCCAGCAGTCGGCCCGGGACATCGTCTGGGGCTTTCTTT.

This chain uses TRBV20-1 with TRBJ2-1; D call uncertain. The CDR3 covers 11 residues. CDR1 and CDR2 from the germline V gene are DFQATT and SNEGSKA (reference sequence). V was pared by 6 bases and J by 2 bases, with 5 bases between. CDR3 sequence (DNA): TGCAGTGCCCTAACCTACAATGAGCAGTTCTTC. As protein: CSALTYNEQFF.

This clonotype came up a few times. The chain combines TRBV19 with TRBJ2-2; D possibly corresponds to TRBD2 (6 bases). V lost 3 bases, J lost 7 bases, and 18 bases lay in between. Germline lookup yields CDR1 LNHDA and CDR2 SQIVND (reference sequence). The CDR3 is 16 residues long. CDR3 protein: CASSIGSTRRSGELFF. In DNA, the CDR3 is TGTGCCAGTAGTATTGGATCGACTAGAAGGAGCGGGGAGCTGTTTTTT. Combining the CDR3 with reference TRBV19 and TRBJ2-2 gives the whole variable domain DGGITQSPKYLFRKEGQNVTLSCEQNLNHDAMYWYRQDPGQGLRLIYYSQIVNDFQKGDIAEGYSVSREKKESFPLTVTSAQKNPTAFYLCASSIGSTRRSGELFFGEGSRLTVL.

V is TRBV10-3 and J is TRBJ2-7; D unresolved. The V and J ends lost 3 bases and 4 bases respectively, with 10 bases between them. Germline V gene sequence: CDR1 ENHRY, CDR2 SYGVKD. CDR3 length: 13 amino acids. The CDR3, as DNA: TGTGCCATCAGTGAACGATGGGGTTACGAGCAGTACTTC. Translated: CAISERWGYEQYF.

This clonotype was seen many times. The chain recombines TRBV12-3 or TRBV12-4 with TRBJ2-1; 7 bases are shared with TRBD2. The CDR3 is made up of 16 amino acids. The J segment lost 2 bases and the V segment lost 4 bases, leaving 8 bases of the junction unmatched. The CDR3 DNA is TGTGCCAGCAGTTCCTACGCGGGAGTGCCCTACAATGAGCAGTTCTTC. Translated: CASSSYAGVPYNEQFF.

This clonotype was counted a single time. The gene calls are TRBV24-1 and TRBJ2-1; TRBD2 agrees at 8 bases. The end of the DNA aligns better with TRBJ2-7, so the J call may be wrong. This CDR3 comprises 15 residues. CDR1 is KGHDR, CDR2 SFDVKD, per germline. CDR3 amino acids: CATNVEAGAYCEQYF. In DNA form, the CDR3 reads TGTGCCACCAATGTGGAAGCGGGAGCCTACTGCGAGCAGTACTTC.

The rearrangement joins TRBV3-1 to TRBJ1-5; D unclear. Germline CDR1 and CDR2: LGHDT and YNNKEL (reference sequence). V was trimmed by 1 base and J by 6 bases, leaving 7 bases between them. The length of the CDR3 is 13 residues. The CDR3 spells CASSQARGQPQHF. CDR3 nucleotides: TGTGCCAGCAGCCAAGCGAGAGGTCAGCCCCAGCATTTT.

A few counts support this clonotype. The chain has TRBV11-2 and TRBJ2-7; possibly TRBD2 for D (7 bases). V was trimmed by 4 bases and J by 2 bases, leaving 15 bases between them. Per germline, CDR1 SGHAT and CDR2 FQNNGV. The CDR3 has 15 residues. CDR3 in amino acids: CASSSIRGAPYEQYF. The CDR3 DNA reads as TGTGCCAGCAGCTCTATACGGGGGGCGCCCTACGAGCAGTACTTC.

CDR3 sequence (DNA): TGTGCCAGCAGTTACGAGGATACGCAGTATTTT. This gives the protein CASSYEDTQYF. This chain links TRBV6-2 or TRBV6-3 with TRBJ2-3; D gene unclear. CDR3 size: 11 residues. V dropped 2 bases and J dropped 6 bases, with 3 bases sitting between them. The germline V gene encodes CDR1 MNHEY and CDR2 SVGEGT.

V and J are TRBV7-2 and TRBJ1-2; 9 bases align to TRBD1. Germline assignment: CDR1 SGHTA and CDR2 FQGNSA. J gave up 5 bases and V 5 bases, and 9 bases lay outside the gene matches. This CDR3 has 15 residues. The CDR3 here is CASSPLTGGWYGYTF. The CDR3 nucleotides read TGTGCCAGCAGCCCATTGACAGGGGGTTGGTATGGCTACACCTTC.

This clonotype appeared many times. The chain employs TRBV24-1 and TRBJ2-7, with no clear D. The CDR3 extends over 13 amino acids. Germline CDR1 is KGHDR and CDR2 is SFDVKD. Trimming removed 4 bases at V and 3 bases at J, with 9 bases between. CDR3 amino acids: CATSEAGNYEQYF. CDR3 in DNA: TGTGCCACCAGTGAAGCAGGTAACTACGAGCAGTACTTC.

This clonotype was counted at least ten times. The rearrangement joins TRBV11-2 to TRBJ2-5; TRBD1 might be the D (5 bases). Germline V lookup: CDR1 SGHAT, CDR2 FQNNGV. V lost 5 bases and J lost 2, with 9 bases in between. The CDR3 loop spans 13 amino acids. CDR3 in DNA: TGTGCCAGCAGCCAACGACAGCAAGAGACCCAGTACTTC. Translation gives CASSQRQQETQYF.